One sample yielded the 29 T cell receptor beta chains listed below, sequenced in a study of T cell responses to AZD1222 COVID-19 vaccine. Using immunoSEQ multiplex PCR, the repertoire was profiled, and TCRdb retains in-frame clones only, with some absent. This table has under 200,000 clones, around 95% appearing once. Sequenced here: peripheral blood, sampled on day 0 of AZD1222 vaccination. All receptors derive from an adult in good health.

The CDR3 DNA reads TGTGCCAGCGGCAGGGAGGGCGAAAAACTGTTTTTT. Its translation is CASGREGEKLFF. The rearrangement uses TRBV5-4 and TRBJ1-4; D is possibly TRBD1 (5 bases). The V end was cut by 7 bases, the J end by 8 bases, with 12 bases between. Germline lookup yields CDR1 SGHNT and CDR2 YYREEE (reference sequence). The CDR3 consists of 12 residues.

This chain connects TRBV7-9 to TRBJ1-5; the D is unclear. The CDR3 runs 16 residues. V was pared by 4 bases and J by 1 base, with 14 bases between. Looked up from germline, CDR1 is SEHNR and CDR2 is FQNEAQ (reference sequence). The DNA for the CDR3 is TGTGCCAGCAGCTCCAATAGAGGAGGGAGCAATCAGCCCCAGCATTTT. Protein product: CASSSNRGGSNQPQHF. Filled out from reference TRBV7-9 and TRBJ1-5, the complete variable domain reads DTGVSQNPRHKITKRGQNVTFRCDPISEHNRLYWYRQTLGQGPEFLTYFQNEAQLEKSRLLSDRFSAERPKGSFSTLEIQRTEQGDSAMYLCASSSNRGGSNQPQHFGDGTRLSIL.

This chain's CDR3 is CASSSAPNREFYTEAFF. CDR3 sequence (DNA): TGTGCCAGCAGTTCCGCCCCGAACAGGGAATTTTACACTGAAGCTTTCTTT. This sequence joins TRBV28 and TRBJ1-1; possibly TRBD1 for D (6 bases). CDR1 is MDHEN and CDR2 is SYDVKM in the germline V gene. CDR3 length equals 17 residues. V shed 4 bases and J shed 3 bases, with 21 bases lying between them.

The V call is TRBV25-1, the J call TRBJ1-6, with TRBD1 as a possible D gene (6 bases). Germline values: CDR1 MGHDK, CDR2 SYGVNS. The CDR3 length is 18 residues. V lost 3 bases to trimming and J lost 0 bases, with 15 bases between them. Here the CDR3 DNA reads TGTGCCAGCAGTGAGGATGGACAGTCAAGCTCCTATAATTCACCCCTCCACTTT. It translates to CASSEDGQSSSYNSPLHF.

This rearrangement joins TRBV9 to TRBJ2-3; maybe TRBD2 (6 bases). The germline CDR1 and CDR2 sequences are SGDLS and YYNGEE. The ends were cut back, 0 bases at V and 1 base at J, with 9 bases in the middle. CDR3 length: 15 amino acids. The CDR3 DNA is TGTGCCAGCAGCGTAGGGGGCGGGGGCACAGATACGCAGTATTTT. Translating gives CASSVGGGGTDTQYF.

This rearrangement joins TRBV28 to TRBJ2-7; 7 nucleotides align to TRBD1. CDR1 is MDHEN and CDR2 is SYDVKM in the germline V gene. This CDR3 contains 13 residues. J was trimmed by 7 bases and V by 7 bases; bases with no gene match: 10. CDR3 nucleotide sequence: TGTGCCAGCATTAACAGGGGTCGGGAAGAGCAGTACTTC. This codes for CASINRGREEQYF.

The chain couples TRBV9 to TRBJ2-7; D remains unclear. The length of the CDR3 is 16 residues. The ends were cut back, 1 base at V and 2 bases at J, with 16 bases in the middle. The germline V gene encodes CDR1 SGDLS and CDR2 YYNGEE. This CDR3 is CASSVSAMGSPYEQYF. The CDR3, as DNA: TGTGCCAGCAGCGTATCCGCCATGGGCAGCCCCTACGAGCAGTACTTC.

As DNA, the CDR3 is TGTGCCAGTAGTCCCTCCCCAGGGCTCTATGGCTACACCTTC. It codes for CASSPSPGLYGYTF. The chain has TRBV19 and TRBJ1-2, with D maybe TRBD1 (5 bases). Germline loops: CDR1 LNHDA, CDR2 SQIVND (reference sequence). Trimming removed 5 bases from V and 4 bases from J, with 14 bases in between. The CDR3 is 14 amino acids.

J is TRBJ1-1 and V is TRBV19, with a weak D call TRBD1 (6 bases). The CDR3 loop spans 11 amino acids. Germline loops: CDR1 LNHDA, CDR2 SQIVND (reference sequence). Here the CDR3 DNA reads TGTGCTAGTGGGGGGCCCACTGAAGCTTTCTTT. This translates into CASGGPTEAFF.

This rearrangement joins TRBV6-1 to TRBJ2-7; D unresolved. Germline CDR1 MNHNS, CDR2 SASEGT. Trimming removed 2 bases at V and 0 bases at J, with 8 bases between. CDR3 length equals 14 residues. CDR3 residues: CASSEIGFSYEQYF. CDR3 nucleotide sequence: TGTGCCAGCAGTGAAATCGGTTTCTCCTACGAGCAGTACTTC.

This chain joins TRBV27 and TRBJ1-5, with D possibly TRBD1 on 5 matching bases. Trimming removed 5 bases at V and 3 bases at J, with 14 bases between. In germline, CDR1 is MNHEY, CDR2 SMNVEV (reference sequence). The CDR3 sequence is 15 residues long. The CDR3 sequence: CASSIGRQYNQPQHF. CDR3 nucleotide sequence: TGTGCCAGCAGTATCGGGAGACAGTACAATCAGCCCCAGCATTTT.

Comments on this clone: At one of its ends the junction is not consistent with the germline gene, which may arise from a read error. V is TRBV2 and J is TRBJ2-4; TRBD1 agrees at 9 bases. The CDR3 consists of 13 residues. Germline-derived CDR1 and CDR2 are SNHLY and FYNNEI. DNA of the CDR3: TGTGCCAGCCGGGACAGGGTAAAAAGCATTCAGTACTTC. Protein: CASRDRVKSIQYF.

The chain is built from TRBV10-3 and TRBJ1-2; D is undetermined. CDR3 length: 14 amino acids. Germline V gene lookup returns CDR1 ENHRY and CDR2 SYGVKD. The V gene lost 6 bases and the J gene lost 0 bases, with 11 bases spanning the gap. The CDR3 nucleotides are TGTGCCATCAGGCCACTACATACTAACTATGGCTACACCTTC. This codes for CAIRPLHTNYGYTF.

The CDR3 sequence: CASSQDIGGRGDTQYF. The CDR3 region has the DNA TGCGCCAGCAGCCAAGATATAGGAGGGCGTGGAGATACGCAGTATTTT. The chain is built from TRBV4-1 and TRBJ2-3; weak D call: TRBD2 (6 bases). Per germline, CDR1 MGHRA and CDR2 YSYEKL. The CDR3 is made up of 16 amino acids. Trimming shortened V by 0 bases and J by 5 bases, and 15 bases separated the two germline ends.

CDR3 loop: CAWSLGQLNEKLFF. CDR3 DNA: TGTGCCTGGAGTCTGGGACAGCTTAATGAAAAACTGTTTTTT. This chain joins TRBV30 and TRBJ1-4; 7 bases line up with TRBD1. J was trimmed by 4 bases and V by 2 bases; bases with no gene match: 4. Germline CDR1 is GTSNPN and CDR2 is SVGIG (reference sequence). This CDR3 spans 14 amino acids.

The chain is built from TRBV10-3 and TRBJ1-5; tentatively, D is TRBD1 (5 bases). Germline V gives CDR1 ENHRY, CDR2 SYGVKD. V was shortened by 2 bases and J by 6 bases, with 11 bases between the two germline ends. The CDR3 totals 14 residues. CDR3 amino acids: CAISEEGKRQPQHF. CDR3 nucleotides: TGTGCCATCAGTGAGGAGGGGAAGCGTCAGCCCCAGCATTTT.

The V and J genes are TRBV10-3 and TRBJ1-6; no clear D gene. The germline V and J ends were trimmed by 6 bases and 7 bases, with 16 bases remaining between them. From germline, CDR1 is ENHRY and CDR2 SYGVKD. This CDR3 is built from 15 residues. The CDR3 nucleotides are TGTGCCATCAGGTCCGGGCCTCGAGAGAATTCACCCCTCCACTTT. The encoded protein is CAIRSGPRENSPLHF.

The rearrangement joins TRBV19 to TRBJ1-3; D gene ambiguous. The V gene's germline CDR1 is LNHDA and CDR2 SQIVND (reference sequence). The CDR3 length is 15 residues. The V and J ends lost 2 bases and 0 bases respectively, with 8 bases between them. CDR3 amino acids: CASSIHGDSGNTIYF. The CDR3 region has the DNA TGTGCCAGTAGTATACACGGGGACTCTGGAAACACCATATATTTT.

The chain uses TRBV14 and TRBJ2-7, with a weak D call TRBD1 (5 bases). The CDR3 is 13 amino acids. Trimming removed 3 bases from V and 3 bases from J, with 9 bases in between. CDR1 is SGHDN, CDR2 FVKESK, per germline. CDR3 region: CASSHLGDYEQYF. CDR3 DNA sequence: TGTGCCAGCAGCCATCTAGGGGACTACGAGCAGTACTTC.

The chain is built from TRBV28 and TRBJ2-1; the match to TRBD2 covers 7 bases. J was trimmed by 7 bases and V by 6 bases; bases with no gene match: 6. The CDR3 consists of 13 residues. In germline, CDR1 is MDHEN, CDR2 SYDVKM. The CDR3 DNA reads as TGTGCCAGCAGGGTGGGAGGGCCTAATGAGCAGTTCTTC. It yields the protein CASRVGGPNEQFF.

The genes are TRBV3-1 (or the pseudogene TRBV3-2) and TRBJ2-5; 7 bases line up with TRBD1. V lost 5 bases, J lost 6 bases, and 12 bases stayed unmatched. This CDR3 comprises 15 residues. Germline lookup yields CDR1 LGHDT and CDR2 YNNKEL (reference sequence). CDR3 in amino acids: CASSVRDSPFQTQYF. DNA for the CDR3: TGTGCCAGCAGCGTCCGGGACAGCCCCTTTCAGACCCAGTACTTC.

The rearrangement uses TRBV2 and TRBJ2-5; D remains unclear. The CDR3 covers 13 residues. The V gene's germline CDR1 is SNHLY and CDR2 FYNNEI. V gave up 7 bases and J gave up 6 bases, with 15 bases separating them. The CDR3: CASKLISSQTQYF. The CDR3, as DNA: TGTGCCAGCAAACTCATCTCCTCACAGACCCAGTACTTC.

This rearrangement joins TRBV5-1 to TRBJ2-1, with D possibly being TRBD1 (5 bases). The germline V and J ends were trimmed by 0 bases and 8 bases, with 15 bases remaining between them. This CDR3 spans 15 amino acids. Germline values: CDR1 SGHRS, CDR2 YFSETQ. The CDR3 region is CASSLATLGVDEQFF. The CDR3 bases are TGCGCCAGCAGCTTGGCCACGTTAGGGGTCGATGAGCAGTTCTTC.

This clone has a single count. The rearrangement joins TRBV10-2 to TRBJ1-2, with D unresolved. V was shortened by 4 bases and J by 12 bases, with 21 bases between the two germline ends. Germline loops: CDR1 WSHSY, CDR2 SAAADI. The CDR3 length is 14 residues. The CDR3 sequence: CASSGRTNKAENTF. DNA for the CDR3: TGCGCCAGCAGTGGGAGGACGAATAAGGCTGAAAACACCTTC.

J is TRBJ1-6 and V is TRBV28; 10 positions agree with TRBD1. Looked up from germline, CDR1 is MDHEN and CDR2 is SYDVKM. CDR3 length equals 16 residues. V was pared by 4 bases and J by 8 bases, with 8 bases of the junction left unmatched. The CDR3 reads CASSSMTGGEDSPLHF. The CDR3 DNA sequence: TGTGCCAGCAGTTCAATGACAGGGGGCGAAGATTCACCCCTCCACTTT.

The chain uses TRBV9 and TRBJ1-1; possibly TRBD1 for D (5 bases). The germline CDR1 and CDR2 sequences are SGDLS and YYNGEE. The germline V and J ends were trimmed by 4 bases and 4 bases, with 8 bases remaining between them. CDR3 length equals 12 residues. The DNA for the CDR3 is TGTGCCAGCAGCCCCCAGGGCACTGAAGCTTTCTTT. Its translation: CASSPQGTEAFF.

The CDR3: CASSETTGNTIYF. The CDR3 DNA reads as TGTGCCAGCAGTGAGACCACTGGAAACACCATATATTTT. The chain is built from TRBV2 and TRBJ1-3; D uncertain. Germline values: CDR1 SNHLY, CDR2 FYNNEI. This CDR3 contains 13 residues. With 3 bases removed from V and 2 bases from J, the gap between germline ends came to 5 bases. Looking up the rest from reference TRBV2 and TRBJ1-3 gives the full variable domain: EPEVTQTPSHQVTQMGQEVILRCVPISNHLYFYWYRQILGQKVEFLVSFYNNEISEKSEIFDDQFSVERPDGSNFTLKIRSTKLEDSAMYFCASSETTGNTIYFGEGSWLTVV.

The rearrangement links TRBV10-1 to TRBJ1-3; TRBD1 matches 7 bases. J was trimmed by 8 bases and V by 3 bases; bases with no gene match: 25. From germline, CDR1 is WNHNN and CDR2 SYGVQD (reference sequence). The CDR3 length is 20 residues. CDR3: CASSDPPAVEGGPPYHTIYF. The CDR3 nucleotides read TGCGCCAGCAGTGACCCCCCTGCGGTTGAAGGGGGCCCCCCTTATCACACCATATATTTT.

V is TRBV27 and J is TRBJ2-3, with 15 bases matching TRBD2. CDR3 length: 20 residues. With V trimmed by 3 bases and J by 0 bases, 10 bases remained unmatched. CDR1 MNHEY and CDR2 SMNVEV come from the germline V gene (reference sequence). The CDR3 sequence: CASSLVGLAGGPVSTDTQYF. Written as DNA, the CDR3 is TGTGCCAGCAGTTTGGTAGGACTAGCGGGAGGGCCCGTGAGCACAGATACGCAGTATTTT.